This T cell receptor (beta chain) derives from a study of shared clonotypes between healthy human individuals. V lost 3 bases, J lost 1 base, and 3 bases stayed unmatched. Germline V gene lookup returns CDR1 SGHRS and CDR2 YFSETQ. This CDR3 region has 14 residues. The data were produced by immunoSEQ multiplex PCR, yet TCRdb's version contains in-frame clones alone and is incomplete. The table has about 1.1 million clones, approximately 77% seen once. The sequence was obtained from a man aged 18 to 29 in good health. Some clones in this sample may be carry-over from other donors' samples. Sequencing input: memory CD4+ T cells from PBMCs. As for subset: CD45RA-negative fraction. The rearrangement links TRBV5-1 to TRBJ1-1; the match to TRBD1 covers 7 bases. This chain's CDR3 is CASSSWTGNTEAFF. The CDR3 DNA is TGCGCCAGCAGCTCTTGGACAGGGAACACTGAAGCTTTCTTT.